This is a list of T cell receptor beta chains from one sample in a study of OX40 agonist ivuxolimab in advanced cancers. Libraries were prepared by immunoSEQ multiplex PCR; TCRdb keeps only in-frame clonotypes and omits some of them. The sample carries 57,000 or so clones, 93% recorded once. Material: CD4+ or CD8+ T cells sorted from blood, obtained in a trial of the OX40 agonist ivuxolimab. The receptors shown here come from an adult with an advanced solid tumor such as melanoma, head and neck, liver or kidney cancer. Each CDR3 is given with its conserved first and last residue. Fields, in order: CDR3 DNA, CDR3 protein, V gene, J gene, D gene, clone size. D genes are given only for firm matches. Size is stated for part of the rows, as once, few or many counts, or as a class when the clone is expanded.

cdr3_nt: TGTGCCAGCAGCAAGGGCCGCCGGGGACAGGCGTGTGAAAAACTGTTTTTT
cdr3_aa: CASSKGRRGQACEKLFF
v_call: TRBV21-1
j_call: TRBJ1-4
d_call: .
clone_size: .

cdr3_nt: TGTGCCAGCAGTCCCCCAGGGCCTAGCACAGATACGCAGTATTTT
cdr3_aa: CASSPPGPSTDTQYF
v_call: TRBV6-5
j_call: TRBJ2-3
d_call: .
clone_size: once

cdr3_nt: TGTGCCAGCAGGGGATCCACAGGGGACGAGCAGTACTTC
cdr3_aa: CASRGSTGDEQYF
v_call: TRBV13
j_call: TRBJ2-7
d_call: TRBD1
clone_size: .

cdr3_nt: TGTGCCAGCAGCCAAGATTATAGACTGTCCATGAACACTGAAGCTTTCTTT
cdr3_aa: CASSQDYRLSMNTEAFF
v_call: TRBV14
j_call: TRBJ1-1
d_call: .
clone_size: .

cdr3_nt: TGTGCTAGCAGCTTAGAACCCAACTACGAGCAGTACTTC
cdr3_aa: CASSLEPNYEQYF
v_call: TRBV7-7
j_call: TRBJ2-7
d_call: .
clone_size: .

cdr3_nt: TGTGCCACCACCTCCATCGGGAAGGGGGTCGACGAGCAGTACTTC
cdr3_aa: CATTSIGKGVDEQYF
v_call: TRBV28
j_call: TRBJ2-7
d_call: .
clone_size: .

cdr3_nt: TGCGCCAGCAGCCAAGATAACCTAGCGGGAGAAAAGGAAGAGACCCAGTACTTC
cdr3_aa: CASSQDNLAGEKEETQYF
v_call: TRBV4-3
j_call: TRBJ2-5
d_call: TRBD2
clone_size: .

cdr3_nt: TGTGCCAGCAGCCGGCCCGGGACAGGGACCTACGAGCAGTACTTC
cdr3_aa: CASSRPGTGTYEQYF
v_call: TRBV14
j_call: TRBJ2-7
d_call: TRBD1
clone_size: .

cdr3_nt: TGCGCCAGCAGCCTCCGACAGGGGAGTGTTAATGAGCAGTTCTTC
cdr3_aa: CASSLRQGSVNEQFF
v_call: TRBV4-3
j_call: TRBJ2-1
d_call: TRBD1
clone_size: .

cdr3_nt: TGTGCCATCAGTGAGGCCATAGACTACGAGCAGTACTTC
cdr3_aa: CAISEAIDYEQYF
v_call: TRBV10-3
j_call: TRBJ2-7
d_call: .
clone_size: .

cdr3_nt: TGTGCCAGCAGTTACATCTCGGACAATGAGCAGTTCTTC
cdr3_aa: CASSYISDNEQFF
v_call: TRBV6-5
j_call: TRBJ2-1
d_call: .
clone_size: .

cdr3_nt: TGTGCCAGCAGTTTAGGACACTCCATCCCCACCGGGGAGCTGTTTTTT
cdr3_aa: CASSLGHSIPTGELFF
v_call: TRBV28
j_call: TRBJ2-2
d_call: .
clone_size: .

cdr3_nt: TGCGCCAGCAGCCTCCGGGGGATAGCGGGAGCCAGCACAGATACGCAGTATTTT
cdr3_aa: CASSLRGIAGASTDTQYF
v_call: TRBV5-1
j_call: TRBJ2-3
d_call: TRBD2
clone_size: .

cdr3_nt: TGTGCCAGCAGCTTATTCCGACAGAGTTTATCCTACAATGAGCAGTTCTTC
cdr3_aa: CASSLFRQSLSYNEQFF
v_call: TRBV2
j_call: TRBJ2-1
d_call: .
clone_size: .

cdr3_nt: TGTGCCAGCAGCTTAGTATATGGGGGGAGCACTGAAGCTTTCTTT
cdr3_aa: CASSLVYGGSTEAFF
v_call: TRBV11-2
j_call: TRBJ1-1
d_call: .
clone_size: .

cdr3_nt: TGTGCCAGCAGCCCCGGGCGCAATGAGCAGTTCTTC
cdr3_aa: CASSPGRNEQFF
v_call: TRBV6-6
j_call: TRBJ2-1
d_call: .
clone_size: .

cdr3_nt: TGTGCCAGCACCTTCGCGGGAGGCCCCCCTCTCTACGAGCAGTACTTC
cdr3_aa: CASTFAGGPPLYEQYF
v_call: TRBV28
j_call: TRBJ2-7
d_call: TRBD2
clone_size: .

cdr3_nt: TGCTCCTGGGCAGGATTAGATACGCAGTATTTT
cdr3_aa: CSWAGLDTQYF
v_call: TRBV20-1
j_call: TRBJ2-3
d_call: .
clone_size: .

cdr3_nt: TGCGCCAGCTCACAGGGGGGGTATGGCTACACCTTC
cdr3_aa: CASSQGGYGYTF
v_call: TRBV5-1
j_call: TRBJ1-2
d_call: TRBD1
clone_size: .

cdr3_nt: TGTGCCAGCAGCTCGGCGACCGTTCCTTTCGCAGATACGCAGTATTTT
cdr3_aa: CASSSATVPFADTQYF
v_call: TRBV5-6
j_call: TRBJ2-3
d_call: .
clone_size: .

cdr3_nt: TGTGCCAGCAGGGGGACTAACTATGGCTACACCTTC
cdr3_aa: CASRGTNYGYTF
v_call: TRBV14
j_call: TRBJ1-2
d_call: .
clone_size: .

cdr3_nt: TGCGCCAGCAGCCAGGACTCGGAGGATACGCAGTATTTT
cdr3_aa: CASSQDSEDTQYF
v_call: TRBV4-3
j_call: TRBJ2-3
d_call: .
clone_size: .

cdr3_nt: TGCGCCAGCAGCCAAGCGTGGAACAGGGAGGGCGAGGGCTACACCTTC
cdr3_aa: CASSQAWNREGEGYTF
v_call: TRBV4-3
j_call: TRBJ1-2
d_call: .
clone_size: .

cdr3_nt: TGTGCCAGCAGCGTAGAAGACAGCAGCACAGATACGCAGTATTTT
cdr3_aa: CASSVEDSSTDTQYF
v_call: TRBV9
j_call: TRBJ2-3
d_call: .
clone_size: .

cdr3_nt: TGTGCCAGCAGTTTAACTACCTACAATGAGCAGTTCTTC
cdr3_aa: CASSLTTYNEQFF
v_call: TRBV28
j_call: TRBJ2-1
d_call: .
clone_size: .

cdr3_nt: TGTGCCAGCAGTTTATGGGCGGGGCAGGTAGCCACTGAAGCTTTCTTT
cdr3_aa: CASSLWAGQVATEAFF
v_call: TRBV27
j_call: TRBJ1-1
d_call: .
clone_size: .

cdr3_nt: TGTGCCAGCAGTTTAGGGCTAGCGGCCTACAATGAGCAGTTCTTC
cdr3_aa: CASSLGLAAYNEQFF
v_call: TRBV28
j_call: TRBJ2-1
d_call: TRBD2
clone_size: .

cdr3_nt: TGTGCCAGCAGCTTAGGGGTGGTTAGTTTGGAGACCCAGTACTTC
cdr3_aa: CASSLGVVSLETQYF
v_call: TRBV5-4
j_call: TRBJ2-5
d_call: .
clone_size: .

cdr3_nt: TGCGCCAGCAGCCGATTATTAACGAGCCGCACTGGAAACACCATATATTTT
cdr3_aa: CASSRLLTSRTGNTIYF
v_call: TRBV4-1
j_call: TRBJ1-3
d_call: .
clone_size: .

cdr3_nt: TGCGCCAGCAGCCAAGATCGCGGGCCGGCAGATGAGCAGTTCTTC
cdr3_aa: CASSQDRGPADEQFF
v_call: TRBV4-1
j_call: TRBJ2-1
d_call: .
clone_size: .

cdr3_nt: TGTGCCAGCAGTTACTCGGACAGATATAATGAAAAACTGTTTTTT
cdr3_aa: CASSYSDRYNEKLFF
v_call: TRBV6-5
j_call: TRBJ1-4
d_call: .
clone_size: .

cdr3_nt: TGTGCCAGCAGCTTATACAGGGCCCGCACAGATACGCAGTATTTT
cdr3_aa: CASSLYRARTDTQYF
v_call: TRBV7-6
j_call: TRBJ2-3
d_call: .
clone_size: medium-sized

cdr3_nt: TGTGCCAGCAGCTTCGTCGGGGGGGCCACAGATACGCAGTATTTT
cdr3_aa: CASSFVGGATDTQYF
v_call: TRBV7-9
j_call: TRBJ2-3
d_call: TRBD2
clone_size: .

cdr3_nt: TGTGCCAGCAGCTTAGTCGGACAGGCTGGACCGGGGACTGAAGCTTTCTTT
cdr3_aa: CASSLVGQAGPGTEAFF
v_call: TRBV9
j_call: TRBJ1-1
d_call: TRBD1
clone_size: many

cdr3_nt: TGTGCCAGCAGTCTACCCACCGGGACTAGCGTCTACGAGCAGTACTTC
cdr3_aa: CASSLPTGTSVYEQYF
v_call: TRBV28
j_call: TRBJ2-7
d_call: TRBD2
clone_size: .

cdr3_nt: TGTGCCACCAGCAGAGATCGGTGGACTAGCTTTGGAGAGACCCAGTACTTC
cdr3_aa: CATSRDRWTSFGETQYF
v_call: TRBV15
j_call: TRBJ2-5
d_call: TRBD2
clone_size: .

cdr3_nt: TGTGCCAGCAGCTTAGCCCCCACAGCAACTAATGAAAAACTGTTTTTT
cdr3_aa: CASSLAPTATNEKLFF
v_call: TRBV7-6
j_call: TRBJ1-4
d_call: .
clone_size: .

cdr3_nt: TGTGCCAGCAGCTTAGGCGGGAGTTCCACCGGGGAGCTGTTTTTT
cdr3_aa: CASSLGGSSTGELFF
v_call: TRBV7-6
j_call: TRBJ2-2
d_call: TRBD2
clone_size: .

cdr3_nt: TGTGCCAGCAGCTTAGGGGGTGGCTTTGGTGAAAAACTGTTTTTT
cdr3_aa: CASSLGGGFGEKLFF
v_call: TRBV7-8
j_call: TRBJ1-4
d_call: .
clone_size: .

cdr3_nt: TGTGCCAGCAGTTCGGACAGCTCCTACGAGCAGTACTTC
cdr3_aa: CASSSDSSYEQYF
v_call: TRBV28
j_call: TRBJ2-7
d_call: .
clone_size: .

cdr3_nt: TGTGCCAGCAGCTTCCTCTGGGGTAACTATGGCTACACCTTC
cdr3_aa: CASSFLWGNYGYTF
v_call: TRBV5-4
j_call: TRBJ1-2
d_call: .
clone_size: once

cdr3_nt: TGTGCCAGCAGACCCCTAGCGGGAGCCTTCCTCTACAATGAGCAGTTCTTC
cdr3_aa: CASRPLAGAFLYNEQFF
v_call: TRBV28
j_call: TRBJ2-1
d_call: TRBD2
clone_size: .

cdr3_nt: TGTGCCAGCAGCGTAGTATGGCAGGGAAACACTGAAGCTTTCTTT
cdr3_aa: CASSVVWQGNTEAFF
v_call: TRBV9
j_call: TRBJ1-1
d_call: .
clone_size: few

cdr3_nt: TGTGCCAGCAGCTCGGGACAGGGGGCTTACACCATATATTTT
cdr3_aa: CASSSGQGAYTIYF
v_call: TRBV28
j_call: TRBJ1-3
d_call: TRBD1
clone_size: once

cdr3_nt: TGTGCCAGTAGTATAGATGGTCGGGGCTACCTTAGGGATGAGCAGTTCTTC
cdr3_aa: CASSIDGRGYLRDEQFF
v_call: TRBV19
j_call: TRBJ2-1
d_call: .
clone_size: medium-sized

cdr3_nt: TGTGCCAGCAGTCCTCCGGGACCCCGACGAACCACCGGGGAGCTGTTTTTT
cdr3_aa: CASSPPGPRRTTGELFF
v_call: TRBV27
j_call: TRBJ2-2
d_call: .
clone_size: once

cdr3_nt: TGTGCCAGCAGCTCCGGACAGGGAACTGAAGCTTTCTTT
cdr3_aa: CASSSGQGTEAFF
v_call: TRBV7-9
j_call: TRBJ1-1
d_call: TRBD1
clone_size: .

cdr3_nt: TGTGCCAGCAGCTTAGGGGACAGGGTCTACGAGCAGTACTTC
cdr3_aa: CASSLGDRVYEQYF
v_call: TRBV13
j_call: TRBJ2-7
d_call: TRBD1
clone_size: .

cdr3_nt: TGCGCCAGCAGCCCTCCGGGCGGGACAGGGGGCCAGTCTAATGAAAAACTGTTTTTT
cdr3_aa: CASSPPGGTGGQSNEKLFF
v_call: TRBV4-1
j_call: TRBJ1-4
d_call: TRBD1
clone_size: .

cdr3_nt: TGTGCCAGTAGTATTGAGCTAGCATTCGAGCAGTACTTC
cdr3_aa: CASSIELAFEQYF
v_call: TRBV19
j_call: TRBJ2-7
d_call: .
clone_size: .

cdr3_nt: TGTGCCAGTAGTATGGGCCGCCGTGGGCCCCAGCATTTT
cdr3_aa: CASSMGRRGPQHF
v_call: TRBV19
j_call: TRBJ1-5
d_call: .
clone_size: .

cdr3_nt: TGTGCCAGCAGTTATGCCGGACAAAACTATGGCTACACCTTC
cdr3_aa: CASSYAGQNYGYTF
v_call: TRBV6-6
j_call: TRBJ1-2
d_call: .
clone_size: .

cdr3_nt: TGTGCCAGCAGCTTAAGCGGACCCTACAATGAGCAGTTCTTC
cdr3_aa: CASSLSGPYNEQFF
v_call: TRBV7-2
j_call: TRBJ2-1
d_call: .
clone_size: .

cdr3_nt: TGTGCCAGCAGTTACAGACACTTGGGCCACGAGCAGTACTTC
cdr3_aa: CASSYRHLGHEQYF
v_call: TRBV6-5
j_call: TRBJ2-7
d_call: .
clone_size: .

cdr3_nt: TGTGCCAGCAGCGTAGATGATCGCGGGGGCACCGGGGAGCTGTTTTTT
cdr3_aa: CASSVDDRGGTGELFF
v_call: TRBV9
j_call: TRBJ2-2
d_call: TRBD2
clone_size: .

cdr3_nt: TGCGCCAGCAGCTCCCCGGGACTAGCGGGAGCCCCCTCCTACGAGCAGTACTTC
cdr3_aa: CASSSPGLAGAPSYEQYF
v_call: TRBV5-1
j_call: TRBJ2-7
d_call: TRBD2
clone_size: .